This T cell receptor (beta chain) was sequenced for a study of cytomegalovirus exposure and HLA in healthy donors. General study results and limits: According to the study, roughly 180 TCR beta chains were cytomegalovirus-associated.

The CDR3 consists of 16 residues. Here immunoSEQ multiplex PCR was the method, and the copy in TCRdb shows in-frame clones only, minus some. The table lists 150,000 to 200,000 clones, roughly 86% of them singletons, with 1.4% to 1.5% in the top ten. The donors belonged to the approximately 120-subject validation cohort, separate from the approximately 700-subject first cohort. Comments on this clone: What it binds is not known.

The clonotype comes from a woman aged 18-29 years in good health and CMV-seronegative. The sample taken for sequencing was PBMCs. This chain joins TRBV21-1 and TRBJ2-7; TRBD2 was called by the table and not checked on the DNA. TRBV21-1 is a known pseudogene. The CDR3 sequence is CASSKLGGQGLNEQYF. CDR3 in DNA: TGTGCCAGCAGCAAACTGGGGGGGCAGGGGTTGAACGAGCAGTACTTC.